The clone carrying this T cell receptor (beta chain) was observed once. Its target is unknown. Stated time point: recipient sample about 28 days before transplant, after cytoreduction. Recipient blood drawn about 28 days pretransplant and days 30, 100, 180 after. The protocol was immunoSEQ multiplex PCR, while the TCRdb copy is restricted to in-frame clones and leaves out a portion. The table has over 15,000 clones, approximately 80% seen once; the top ten hold less than 20%. The entry originates in a study of T cell clonotyping in hematopoietic cell transplantation. The CDR3 contains 16 residues. Losses at the gene ends were 0 bases for V and 5 bases for J; bases not matched to a gene: 5. CDR1 and CDR2 (germline): SGHNT, YYREEE (reference sequence). Study-wide points: Few recipient clonotypes overlapped donors; over 97% were de novo at given depth. Broader posttransplant TCR repertoire diversity was predicted by graft donor and pretransplant recipient Inverse Simpson Index values.

Sequencing used peripheral blood mononuclear cells, obtained before stem cell transplant. The TCR originated in a man in his sixties with acute myeloid leukemia. Some clones in this sample may be carry-over from other donors' samples. The chain combines TRBV5-4 with TRBJ2-3; 11 bases are a match to TRBD1. The CDR3 is CASSLGPGQGEDTQYF. The CDR3 DNA follows: TGTGCCAGCAGCTTGGGCCCGGGACAGGGGGAAGATACGCAGTATTTT.